Each of the 25 T cell receptor beta chains below was sequenced from the same sample in a study of early T cells in non-severe SARS-CoV-2 infection (TCRdb year 2021). The library was generated by 5' RACE. The listed sequencing device is NextSeq 500. TCRdb took the public reads, trimmed them with fastp at Q25, ran MiXCR for clone calling and kept in-frame beta chains. For every CDR3 protein sequence, its rows merge into one entry that carries the most common genes and DNA. Here the sample has some 25,000 distinct CDR3 sequences; about 5.5% occur a single time. Clones ranked in the top ten supply about 2.6% of the sample. The specimen sequenced was whole blood. The receptors were sampled from an adult who was a healthcare worker with PCR-confirmed SARS-CoV-2 infection or an uninfected control (not recorded which).

J is TRBJ2-5 and V is TRBV2; D is tentatively TRBD1 or TRBD2 (5 bases each). Germline loops: CDR1 SNHLY, CDR2 FYNNEI. CDR3 length: 11 amino acids. V lost 6 bases and J 7 bases, leaving 9 bases between the germline ends. This CDR3 reads CASRGESTQYF. The DNA of the CDR3 is TGTGCCAGCAGGGGGGAATCGACCCAGTACTTC.

A few counts support this clonotype. V gene TRBV6-6 combines with J gene TRBJ2-7; D not certain. V was shortened by 5 bases and J by 7 bases, with 9 bases between the two germline ends. The V gene's germline CDR1 is MNHNY and CDR2 SVGAGI (reference sequence). CDR3 length: 11 amino acids. CDR3 nucleotides: TGTGCCAGCAGTGCACTTCGAGAGCAGTACTTC. Translated: CASSALREQYF.

The V gene is TRBV5-6, the J gene TRBJ2-3; no clear D gene. The CDR3 consists of 11 residues. The V end was cut by 3 bases, the J end by 10 bases, with 9 bases between. Germline CDR1 and CDR2: SGHDT and YYEEEE. CDR3 coding DNA: TGTGCCAGCAGCTACGTAGGAGCGCAGTATTTT. Translating gives CASSYVGAQYF.

This clonotype was seen ten or more times. The gene calls are TRBV5-4 and TRBJ2-5, with TRBD2 identical over 12 bases. This CDR3 region has 16 residues. The germline CDR1 and CDR2 sequences are SGHNT and YYREEE (reference sequence). J lost 5 bases, V lost 0 bases, and 5 bases had no gene match. The CDR3 DNA is TGTGCCAGCAGCTTGGCTAGCGGGGGGGCCGGGGAGACCCAGTACTTC. This encodes CASSLASGGAGETQYF.

Ten or more counts support this clonotype. The J gene is TRBJ2-1, the V gene TRBV5-1, with D perhaps given as TRBD1 or TRBD2 (5 bases each). The V end lost 0 bases, the J end lost 8 bases, and 9 bases lay between the germline ends. The CDR3 covers 13 residues. Germline V gene data show CDR1 as SGHRS and CDR2 as YFSETQ. The CDR3 region is CASSLDWGYEQFF. The CDR3 region has the DNA TGCGCCAGCAGCTTGGACTGGGGGTATGAGCAGTTCTTC.

This clonotype has a count of ten or more. The CDR3 DNA reads as TGTGCCAGCAGCCAACCCCGGCGGGGGGGCGAAGAGACCCAGTACTTC. Its protein is CASSQPRRGGEETQYF. The chain combines TRBV7-8 with TRBJ2-5, with 9 nucleotides matching TRBD2. V shed 5 bases, J shed 3 bases, and the junction held 10 bases outside the gene matches. The CDR3 loop spans 16 amino acids. Germline CDR1 SGHVS, CDR2 FQNEAQ.

The chain uses TRBV20-1 and TRBJ2-3; TRBD1 matches 7 bases. Looked up from germline, CDR1 is DFQATT and CDR2 is SNEGSKA (reference sequence). V was clipped by 6 bases and J by 1 base; unmatched bases: 7. The CDR3 spans 14 residues. The CDR3 protein is CSATTGSGTDTQYF. CDR3 bases: TGCAGTGCAACGACAGGGTCGGGCACAGATACGCAGTATTTT.

This chain links TRBV29-1 with TRBJ2-7; 8 bases map to TRBD2. V was clipped by 7 bases and J by 2 bases; unmatched bases: 7. From germline, CDR1 is SQVTM and CDR2 ANQGSEA. This CDR3 comprises 13 residues. The CDR3 spells CSATAGGTYEQYF. The CDR3 DNA sequence: TGCAGCGCCACGGCGGGGGGTACCTACGAGCAGTACTTC.

This clonotype is medium-sized in the sample. The CDR3 is CASRYRVTAGELFF. The CDR3 DNA sequence: TGTGCCAGCAGATACAGGGTAACCGCCGGGGAGCTGTTTTTT. The chain carries TRBV11-2 and TRBJ2-2; perhaps TRBD1 as D (6 bases). Trimming left V 6 bases short and J 6 bases short, with 14 bases between. The germline V gene has CDR1 SGHAT and CDR2 FQNNGV. The CDR3 loop spans 14 amino acids. Full variable domain (outside the CDR3, taken from reference TRBV11-2 and TRBJ2-2): EAGVAQSPRYKIIEKRQSVAFWCNPISGHATLYWYQQILGQGPKLLIQFQNNGVVDDSQLPKDRFSAERLKGVDSTLKIQPAKLEDSAVYLCASRYRVTAGELFFGEGSRLTVL.

This clonotype came up a few times. The chain recombines TRBV7-9 with TRBJ2-3; D gene uncertain. The CDR3 is 15 residues long. V was clipped by 5 bases and J by 0 bases, with 12 bases between them. Germline V lookup: CDR1 SEHNR, CDR2 FQNEAQ (reference sequence). This CDR3 is CASSPRQTSTDTQYF. The DNA of the CDR3 is TGTGCCAGCAGCCCTCGACAAACTAGCACAGATACGCAGTATTTT.

V usage is TRBV7-3 and J usage is TRBJ2-7; TRBD1 might be the D (6 bases). V was cut by 5 bases and J by 3 bases, with 23 bases left in between. CDR1 and CDR2 from the germline V gene are SGHTA and FQGTGA. CDR3 length equals 17 residues. CDR3 protein: CASSPHPPPGHIYEQYF. The CDR3 DNA reads TGTGCCAGCAGCCCTCACCCCCCCCCGGGACATATCTACGAGCAGTACTTC. The full variable domain, with the rest looked up from reference TRBV7-3 and TRBJ2-7, is GAGVSQTPSNKVTEKGKYVELRCDPISGHTALYWYRQSLGQGPEFLIYFQGTGAADDSGLPNDRFFAVRPEGSVSTLKIQRTERGDSAVYLCASSPHPPPGHIYEQYFGPGTRLTVT.

This clonotype is medium-sized by share. The V call is TRBV9, the J call TRBJ1-1; no firm D call. This CDR3 has 12 residues. Per the germline V gene, CDR1 is SGDLS and CDR2 is YYNGEE. Deletions cut 4 bases from V and 0 bases from J, with 4 bases between. The CDR3 here is CASSPLNTEAFF. The CDR3 DNA reads as TGTGCCAGCAGCCCCTTGAACACTGAAGCTTTCTTT. Full variable domain (rest looked up from reference TRBV9 and TRBJ1-1): DSGVTQTPKHLITATGQRVTLRCSPRSGDLSVYWYQQSLDQGLQFLIQYYNGEERAKGNILERFSAQQFPDLHSELNLSSLELGDSALYFCASSPLNTEAFFGQGTRLTVV.

In its sample, this clonotype was seen a few times. The chain carries TRBV7-2 and TRBJ1-3; unclear D gene. Trimming cost V 8 bases and J 0 bases, with 11 bases left between them. Germline V gene sequence: CDR1 SGHTA, CDR2 FQGNSA. CDR3 length: 14 residues. CDR3 in amino acids: CASEAGSSGNTIYF. The DNA of the CDR3 is TGTGCCAGCGAAGCAGGCAGCTCTGGAAACACCATATATTTT.

V usage is TRBV2 and J usage is TRBJ2-1; D remains ambiguous. The germline gives CDR1 SNHLY, CDR2 FYNNEI. Trimming cost V 3 bases and J 0 bases, with 9 bases left between them. The CDR3 has 15 amino acids. CDR3 residues: CASSEDGYSYNEQFF. The DNA of the CDR3 is TGTGCCAGCAGTGAGGATGGCTACTCCTACAATGAGCAGTTCTTC.

This clonotype came up many times. The CDR3 protein is CASSYRNTGLTNEKLFF. For the CDR3, the DNA is TGTGCCAGCAGTTACCGTAACACAGGGTTAACTAATGAAAAACTGTTTTTT. The genes are TRBV6-6 and TRBJ1-4; perhaps TRBD1 as D (6 bases). CDR3 length: 17 residues. Trimming removed 2 bases from V and 1 base from J, with 14 bases in between. Germline values: CDR1 MNHNY, CDR2 SVGAGI (reference sequence).

This clonotype has more than one count but fewer than ten. The chain joins TRBV6-5 to TRBJ1-1; TRBD1 might be the D (6 bases). The CDR3 length is 14 residues. Germline V gives CDR1 MNHEY, CDR2 SVGAGI. The V end was cut by 5 bases, the J end by 1 base, with 11 bases between. CDR3 sequence (DNA): TGTGCCAGCAGTCCGGACAGAGGGAACACTGAAGCTTTCTTT. As protein: CASSPDRGNTEAFF.

The genes are TRBV4-3 and TRBJ2-3; perhaps D is TRBD1 or TRBD2 (5 bases each). The CDR3 loop spans 18 amino acids. CDR1 is LGHNA and CDR2 is YSLEER in the germline V gene. V was cut by 0 bases and J by 2 bases, with 18 bases left in between. CDR3 amino acids: CASSQDMSGLGLTDTQYF. Here the CDR3 DNA reads TGCGCCAGCAGCCAAGATATGTCGGGGTTGGGGCTCACAGATACGCAGTATTTT.

This clonotype was recorded a few times. CDR3 nucleotides: TGTGCCAGCAGCTTAGTTTCACGGGACAGGGAGGACTATGGCTACACCTTC. Residues: CASSLVSRDREDYGYTF. The V gene is TRBV7-6, the J gene TRBJ1-2; 9 bases agree with TRBD1. CDR3 length: 17 amino acids. The V gene's germline CDR1 is SGHVS and CDR2 FNYEAQ. With V trimmed by 1 base and J by 3 bases, 9 bases remained unmatched.

At least ten counts were recorded for this clonotype. The V and J genes are TRBV6-2 or TRBV6-3 and TRBJ2-2; 7 nucleotides match TRBD1. Germline V gene sequence: CDR1 MNHEY, CDR2 SVGEGT. The V and J ends lost 6 bases and 7 bases, in that order; junction bases with no gene match: 5. This CDR3 is built from 13 residues. The CDR3 here is CASSQQGFGELFF. CDR3 DNA: TGTGCCAGCAGCCAACAGGGGTTCGGGGAGCTGTTTTTT.

This clonotype was detected many times. This chain uses TRBV9 with TRBJ2-1, with 8 bases lining up with TRBD2. The V gene's germline CDR1 is SGDLS and CDR2 YYNGEE. Trimming removed 3 bases from V and 5 bases from J; junction bases left unmatched: 4. CDR3 length: 14 residues. The CDR3 DNA reads TGTGCCAGCAGCGAAAGCGGGGGACACAATGAGCAGTTCTTC. Translating gives CASSESGGHNEQFF.

This clonotype was recorded at least ten times. This chain connects TRBV7-8 to TRBJ2-1, with TRBD2 matching over 11 bases. Germline values: CDR1 SGHVS, CDR2 FQNEAQ. The J segment lost 7 bases and the V segment lost 3 bases, leaving 5 bases of the junction unmatched. The CDR3 is 15 residues long. The DNA for the CDR3 is TGTGCCAGCAGCTTTCGACTAGCGGGGTTTAATGAGCAGTTCTTC. It encodes CASSFRLAGFNEQFF.

The chain employs TRBV27 and TRBJ1-4; D is possibly TRBD1 (6 bases). This CDR3 contains 15 residues. The V gene lost 5 bases and the J gene lost 7 bases, with 17 bases spanning the gap. The germline CDR1 and CDR2 sequences are MNHEY and SMNVEV (reference sequence). DNA of the CDR3: TGTGCCAGCAGTCCCTGGGGGGCCCAGGGTGAAAAACTGTTTTTT. It is translated as CASSPWGAQGEKLFF.

The CDR3 nucleotides read TGTGCCAGCAGCACGGACCTTGGGAATTCACCCCTCCACTTT. Its protein product is CASSTDLGNSPLHF. This chain joins TRBV9 and TRBJ1-6; no definite D call. The V and J ends lost 4 bases and 7 bases respectively, with 12 bases between them. The CDR3 loop spans 14 amino acids. Germline values: CDR1 SGDLS, CDR2 YYNGEE.

This clonotype was counted many times. The chain combines TRBV7-9 with TRBJ1-2, with 7 bases matching TRBD1. The J segment lost 11 bases and the V segment lost 3 bases, leaving 3 bases of the junction unmatched. The germline CDR1 and CDR2 sequences are SEHNR and FQNEAQ (reference sequence). The CDR3 runs 11 residues. CDR3: CASSFDRDYTF. The CDR3 bases are TGTGCCAGCAGCTTCGACAGGGATTACACCTTC.

This clonotype was counted many times. V gene TRBV28 combines with J gene TRBJ1-1; D gene ambiguous. The CDR3 length is 18 residues. The germline V gene has CDR1 MDHEN and CDR2 SYDVKM. Trimming left V 1 base short and J 4 bases short, with 22 bases between. CDR3 sequence (DNA): TGTGCCAGCAGTTTATCTCACCCAGCGAGGCTTGATGGCACTGAAGCTTTCTTT. Encoded protein: CASSLSHPARLDGTEAFF. Supplemented by reference TRBV28 and TRBJ1-1, the full variable domain reads DVKVTQSSRYLVKRTGEKVFLECVQDMDHENMFWYRQDPGLGLRLIYFSYDVKMKEKGDIPEGYSVSREKKERFSLILESASTNQTSMYLCASSLSHPARLDGTEAFFGQGTRLTVV.